This T cell receptor beta chain was identified in a study of T cell repertoires in aging, cancer and after chemotherapy. The template was genomic DNA from peripheral blood, not RNA. Rearranged V-D-J TRB sequences were amplified with a mixed TRB-A/B primer pool. TCRdb used MiXCR to reprocess the multiplex PCR reads, holding one entry per CDR3 protein. The data show 10,000 to 12,000 distinct CDR3 sequences, roughly 32% seen once. Per the germline V gene, CDR1 is MNHEY and CDR2 is SVGAGI. This CDR3 is built from 16 residues. The V end was cut by 4 bases, the J end by 5 bases, with 18 bases between. The sequencing sample was made of blood. The sequence derives from a human donor in good health. V gene TRBV6-5 combines with J gene TRBJ1-5; possible D gene TRBD1, 5 bases. CDR3 sequence: CASSSGTRAGHQPQHF. The CDR3 DNA follows: TGTGCCAGCAGTTCCGGGACCCGGGCGGGGCATCAGCCCCAGCATTTT.